The rows below give T cell receptor beta chains drawn from one sample of a study of Ad26.COV2.S vaccination and SARS-CoV-2 variants. Assay: immunoSEQ multiplex PCR; the TCRdb copy retains only in-frame clones and omits some. The repertoire holds 400,000 to 450,000 clones, with roughly 87% as singletons. This sample comprised peripheral blood, obtained in a trial of Ad26.COV2.S vaccine versus placebo. The source is a person aged 18 to 65 who received the Ad26.COV2.S COVID-19 vaccine or a placebo. Both conserved end residues are part of each CDR3. Fields, in order: D gene, clone size, V gene, J gene, CDR3 DNA, CDR3 protein. The D gene is left open where the match is weak. For some rows the clone size is stated as once, few or many, or as a class when expanded; others skip it.

d_gene: TRBD2
abundance: .
v_gene: TRBV2
j_gene: TRBJ2-3
CDR3nt: TGTGCCAGCAGTCCGCGACTAGCGGGTCCAGATACGCAGTATTTT
CDR3aa: CASSPRLAGPDTQYF

d_gene: .
abundance: .
v_gene: TRBV10-2
j_gene: TRBJ2-1
CDR3nt: TGCGCCAGCAGTGAGTCTGGGGGAACAGGGAATGAGCAGTTCTTC
CDR3aa: CASSESGGTGNEQFF

d_gene: .
abundance: .
v_gene: TRBV4-3
j_gene: TRBJ1-4
CDR3nt: TGCGCCAGCAGCCAAGACCCTCCGCTTCTGGGGGGTGAAAAACTGTTTTTT
CDR3aa: CASSQDPPLLGGEKLFF

d_gene: .
abundance: .
v_gene: TRBV6-4
j_gene: TRBJ1-2
CDR3nt: TGTGCCAGCAGAACGGGCGCGGGTAGTTCTAACTATGGCTACACCTTC
CDR3aa: CASRTGAGSSNYGYTF

d_gene: .
abundance: .
v_gene: TRBV11-2
j_gene: TRBJ1-1
CDR3nt: TGTGCCAGCAGCCCCCCTGGCGGGGGAGCTTTCTTT
CDR3aa: CASSPPGGGAFF

d_gene: .
abundance: .
v_gene: TRBV5-6
j_gene: TRBJ2-3
CDR3nt: TGTGCCAGCAGCTTGGATGAAGGGAAAGTGTGGGTCTCGCAGTATTTT
CDR3aa: CASSLDEGKVWVSQYF

d_gene: TRBD1
abundance: .
v_gene: TRBV11-2
j_gene: TRBJ1-3
CDR3nt: TGTGCCAGCAGCCAGGGACAGGGATATCGTGGAAACACCATATATTTT
CDR3aa: CASSQGQGYRGNTIYF

d_gene: .
abundance: .
v_gene: TRBV10-3
j_gene: TRBJ2-4
CDR3nt: TGTGCCATCAGTGAGTCTGAGACAGCCCTAGCCAAAAACATTCAGTACTTC
CDR3aa: CAISESETALAKNIQYF

d_gene: .
abundance: .
v_gene: TRBV7-2
j_gene: TRBJ2-7
CDR3nt: TGTGCCAGCAGCTTACCCCGAGGCGACGAGCAGTACTTC
CDR3aa: CASSLPRGDEQYF

d_gene: .
abundance: .
v_gene: TRBV5-1
j_gene: TRBJ2-2
CDR3nt: TGCGCCAGCAGCTTGGATGCGGGTGTAGGCGGGGAGCTGTTTTTT
CDR3aa: CASSLDAGVGGELFF

d_gene: .
abundance: .
v_gene: TRBV4-3
j_gene: TRBJ1-1
CDR3nt: TGCGCCAGCAGCCAAGGGCCGGGGCCAAACACTGAAGCTTTCTTT
CDR3aa: CASSQGPGPNTEAFF

d_gene: .
abundance: once
v_gene: TRBV18
j_gene: TRBJ2-5
CDR3nt: TGTGCCAGCTCACCACGGACAGAGACCCAGTACTTC
CDR3aa: CASSPRTETQYF

d_gene: .
abundance: .
v_gene: TRBV5-1
j_gene: TRBJ2-7
CDR3nt: TGCGCCAGCAGCTCCGCGGCAAGCTCCTACGAGCAGTACTTC
CDR3aa: CASSSAASSYEQYF

d_gene: .
abundance: .
v_gene: TRBV9
j_gene: TRBJ1-5
CDR3nt: TGTGCCAGCAGCGTAGGGGTCGGATCTCAGCCCCAGCATTTT
CDR3aa: CASSVGVGSQPQHF

d_gene: .
abundance: .
v_gene: TRBV6-2/TRBV6-3
j_gene: TRBJ2-1
CDR3nt: TGTGCCAGCAGCGATACTACTAATGAGCAGTTCTTC
CDR3aa: CASSDTTNEQFF

d_gene: TRBD1
abundance: .
v_gene: TRBV30
j_gene: TRBJ2-5
CDR3nt: TGTGCCTACTCAGACAGGGGAGCGTTCGAGACCCAGTACTTC
CDR3aa: CAYSDRGAFETQYF

d_gene: TRBD1
abundance: .
v_gene: TRBV7-2
j_gene: TRBJ1-4
CDR3nt: TGTGCCAGCAGCGCAACAGTACCGGGACAGCCTAATGAAAAACTGTTTTTT
CDR3aa: CASSATVPGQPNEKLFF

d_gene: TRBD1
abundance: .
v_gene: TRBV5-6
j_gene: TRBJ1-4
CDR3nt: TGTGCCAGGATACAGGGGCCTGAAAAACTGTTTTTT
CDR3aa: CARIQGPEKLFF

d_gene: .
abundance: .
v_gene: TRBV5-6
j_gene: TRBJ1-1
CDR3nt: TGTGCCAGCAGCCGCGGACAGAAGAACACTGAAGCTTTCTTT
CDR3aa: CASSRGQKNTEAFF

d_gene: TRBD2
abundance: once
v_gene: TRBV5-1
j_gene: TRBJ2-2
CDR3nt: TGCGCCAGCAGCTTGGCCGTAGCGGGAGTTGGGAACACCGGGGAGCTGTTTTTT
CDR3aa: CASSLAVAGVGNTGELFF

d_gene: .
abundance: .
v_gene: TRBV7-9
j_gene: TRBJ1-1
CDR3nt: TGTGCCAGCAGCTTTTATAAGAGTTTGAACACTGAAGCTTTCTTT
CDR3aa: CASSFYKSLNTEAFF

d_gene: .
abundance: .
v_gene: TRBV7-8
j_gene: TRBJ2-1
CDR3nt: TGTGCCAGCAGCTTTACAGAATACAATGAGCAGTTCTTC
CDR3aa: CASSFTEYNEQFF

d_gene: TRBD2
abundance: .
v_gene: TRBV5-4
j_gene: TRBJ2-3
CDR3nt: TGTGCCAGCAGCTTTCGCGGGAGGGTCACAGATACGCAGTATTTT
CDR3aa: CASSFRGRVTDTQYF

d_gene: .
abundance: .
v_gene: TRBV5-6
j_gene: TRBJ2-5
CDR3nt: TGTGCCAGCAGCTTCTGGCAGAATCAAGAGACCCAGTACTTC
CDR3aa: CASSFWQNQETQYF

d_gene: TRBD2
abundance: .
v_gene: TRBV5-5
j_gene: TRBJ2-2
CDR3nt: TGTGCCAGCAGCTTTCCCTCTAGCGGGAGGGTCAACACCGGGGAGCTGTTTTTT
CDR3aa: CASSFPSSGRVNTGELFF

d_gene: TRBD1
abundance: .
v_gene: TRBV18
j_gene: TRBJ2-7
CDR3nt: TGTGCCAGCTCACCTACAGGGGTAAACTACGAGCAGTACTTC
CDR3aa: CASSPTGVNYEQYF